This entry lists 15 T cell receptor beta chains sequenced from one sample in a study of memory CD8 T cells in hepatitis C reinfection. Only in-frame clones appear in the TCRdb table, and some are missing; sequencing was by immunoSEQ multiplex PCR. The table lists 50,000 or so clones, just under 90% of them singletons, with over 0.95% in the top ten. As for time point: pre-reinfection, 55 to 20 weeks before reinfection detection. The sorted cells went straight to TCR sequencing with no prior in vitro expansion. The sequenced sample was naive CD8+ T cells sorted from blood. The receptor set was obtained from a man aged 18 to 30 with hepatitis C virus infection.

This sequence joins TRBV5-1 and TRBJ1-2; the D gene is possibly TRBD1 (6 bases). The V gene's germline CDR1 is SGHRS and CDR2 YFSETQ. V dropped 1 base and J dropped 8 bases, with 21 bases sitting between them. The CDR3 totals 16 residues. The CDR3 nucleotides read TGCGCCAGCAGCTTGTTTCCGACAGGACCTCGGCGGGGCTACACCTTC. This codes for CASSLFPTGPRRGYTF.

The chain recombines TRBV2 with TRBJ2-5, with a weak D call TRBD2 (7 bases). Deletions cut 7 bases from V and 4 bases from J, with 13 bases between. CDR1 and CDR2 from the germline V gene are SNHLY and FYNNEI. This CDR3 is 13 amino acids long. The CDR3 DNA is TGTGCCAGCACTCCGGGGGGCCCAGAGACCCAGTACTTC. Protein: CASTPGGPETQYF.

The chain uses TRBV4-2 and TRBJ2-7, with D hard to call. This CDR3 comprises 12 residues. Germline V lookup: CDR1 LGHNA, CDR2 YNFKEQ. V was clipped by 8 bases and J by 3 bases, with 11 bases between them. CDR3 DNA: TGTGCCAGCGCTGTTCCGGGCTACGAGCAGTACTTC. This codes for CASAVPGYEQYF.

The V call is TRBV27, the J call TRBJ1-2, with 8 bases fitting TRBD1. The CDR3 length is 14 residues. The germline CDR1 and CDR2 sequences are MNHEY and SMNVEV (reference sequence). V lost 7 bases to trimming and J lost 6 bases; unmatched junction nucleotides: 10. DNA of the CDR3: TGTGCCAGCACCCCCGGGACAGGCTTGGATGGCTACACCTTC. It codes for CASTPGTGLDGYTF.

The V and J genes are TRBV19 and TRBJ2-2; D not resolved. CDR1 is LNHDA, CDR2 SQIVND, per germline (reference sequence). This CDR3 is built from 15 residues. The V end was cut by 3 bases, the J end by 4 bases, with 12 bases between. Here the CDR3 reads CASSMFWPPTGELFF. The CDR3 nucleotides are TGTGCCAGTAGTATGTTTTGGCCGCCCACCGGGGAGCTGTTTTTT.

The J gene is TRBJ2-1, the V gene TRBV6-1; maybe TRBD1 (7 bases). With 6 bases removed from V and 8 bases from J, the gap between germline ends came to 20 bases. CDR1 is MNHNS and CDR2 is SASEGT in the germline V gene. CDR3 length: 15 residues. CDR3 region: CASSSGAQGGDEQFF. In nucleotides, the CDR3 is TGTGCCAGCAGCTCCGGGGCCCAGGGGGGCGATGAGCAGTTCTTC.

The chain's CDR3 is CASSQEHGFGDTQYF. The CDR3 DNA reads as TGCGCCAGCAGCCAAGAACACGGGTTTGGGGATACGCAGTATTTT. V gene TRBV4-1 combines with J gene TRBJ2-3; D unclear. Germline CDR1 reads MGHRA; CDR2 reads YSYEKL. The length of the CDR3 is 15 residues. Trimming cost V 0 bases and J 6 bases, with 13 bases left between them.

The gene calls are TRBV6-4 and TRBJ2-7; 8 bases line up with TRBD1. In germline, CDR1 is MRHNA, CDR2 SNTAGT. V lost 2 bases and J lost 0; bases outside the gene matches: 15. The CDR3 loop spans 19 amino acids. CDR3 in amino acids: CASSDGGTGHHRSSYEQYV. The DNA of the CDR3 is TGTGCCAGCAGTGACGGGGGGACAGGACACCACCGGAGCTCCTACGAGCAGTACGTC.

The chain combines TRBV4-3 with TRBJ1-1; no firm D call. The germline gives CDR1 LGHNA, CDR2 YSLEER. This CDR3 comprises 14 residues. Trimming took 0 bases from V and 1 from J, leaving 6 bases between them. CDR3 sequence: CASSQEAGNTEAFF. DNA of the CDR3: TGCGCCAGCAGCCAAGAAGCAGGGAACACTGAAGCTTTCTTT.

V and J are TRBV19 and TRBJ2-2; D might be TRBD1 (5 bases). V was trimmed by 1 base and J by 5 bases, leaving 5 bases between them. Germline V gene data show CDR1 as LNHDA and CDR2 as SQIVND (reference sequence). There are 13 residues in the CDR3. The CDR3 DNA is TGTGCCAGTAGTATAGCAGGGACCGGGGAGCTGTTTTTT. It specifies CASSIAGTGELFF.

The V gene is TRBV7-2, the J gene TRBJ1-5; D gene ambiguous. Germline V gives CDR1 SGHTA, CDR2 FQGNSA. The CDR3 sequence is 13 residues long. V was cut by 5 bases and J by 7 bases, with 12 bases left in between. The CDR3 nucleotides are TGTGCCAGCAGCCTCTGGCAGTCGCAGCCCCAGCATTTT. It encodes CASSLWQSQPQHF.

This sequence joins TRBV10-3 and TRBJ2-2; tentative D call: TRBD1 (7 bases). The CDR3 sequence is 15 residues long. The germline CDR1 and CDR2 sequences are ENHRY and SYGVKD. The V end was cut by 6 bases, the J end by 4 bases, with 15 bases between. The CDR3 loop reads CAIRGGGGSTGELFF. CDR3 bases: TGTGCCATCAGGGGTGGAGGGGGCAGCACCGGGGAGCTGTTTTTT.

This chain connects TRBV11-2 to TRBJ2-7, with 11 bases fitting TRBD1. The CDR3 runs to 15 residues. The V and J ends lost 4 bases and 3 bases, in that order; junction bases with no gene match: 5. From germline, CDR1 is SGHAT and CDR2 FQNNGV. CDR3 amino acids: CASSSPGQGGYEQYF. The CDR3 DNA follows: TGTGCCAGCAGCTCACCGGGACAGGGGGGCTACGAGCAGTACTTC.

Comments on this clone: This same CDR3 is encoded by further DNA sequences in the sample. CDR3 in DNA: TGTGCCAGCAGCGTTAGCGGGAGTCTCGCAGATACGCAGTATTTT. As protein: CASSVSGSLADTQYF. This rearrangement joins TRBV9 to TRBJ2-3; 9 bases are shared with TRBD2. V gave up 2 bases and J gave up 4 bases; unmatched junction bases: 5. The CDR3 has 15 residues. The germline V gene has CDR1 SGDLS and CDR2 YYNGEE. The full variable domain, in which reference TRBV9 and TRBJ2-3 provide the parts outside the CDR3, is DSGVTQTPKHLITATGQRVTLRCSPRSGDLSVYWYQQSLDQGLQFLIQYYNGEERAKGNILERFSAQQFPDLHSELNLSSLELGDSALYFCASSVSGSLADTQYFGPGTRLTVL.

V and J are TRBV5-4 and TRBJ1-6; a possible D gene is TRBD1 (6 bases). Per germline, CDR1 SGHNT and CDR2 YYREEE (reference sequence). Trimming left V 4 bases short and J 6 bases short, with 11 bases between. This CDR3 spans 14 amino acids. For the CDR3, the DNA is TGTGCCAGCAGCCAACAGGGATCTAATTCACCCCTCCACTTT. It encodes CASSQQGSNSPLHF. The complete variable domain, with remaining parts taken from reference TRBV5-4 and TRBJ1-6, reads ETGVTQSPTHLIKTRGQQVTLRCSSQSGHNTVSWYQQALGQGPQFIFQYYREEENGRGNFPPRFSGLQFPNYSSELNVNALELDDSALYLCASSQQGSNSPLHFGNGTRLTVT.